Shown below are 25 T cell receptor beta chains from a single sample sequenced in a study of cytomegalovirus exposure and HLA in healthy donors. 13 Jbeta primers and 60 Vbeta primers were used for the PCR. Some clones are missing from TCRdb's copy, which holds only in-frame ones; the method was immunoSEQ multiplex PCR. Of approximately 88,000 clones in the sample, 64% were seen once. Sequencing was carried out using PBMCs. Every receptor here comes from a man between 60 and 75 years old in good health and CMV-seronegative.

The rearrangement uses TRBV7-6 and TRBJ2-1; 11 positions agree with TRBD2. V was pared by 5 bases and J by 10 bases, with 7 bases of the junction left unmatched. Germline CDR1 and CDR2: SGHVS and FNYEAQ. The CDR3 is 14 amino acids. The CDR3, as DNA: TGTGCCAGCAGCCCCGAGGCTAGCGGGAGGGAGCAGTTCTTC. Its protein is CASSPEASGREQFF.

The chain combines TRBV10-3 with TRBJ2-5, with TRBD2 matching 11 bases. The V and J ends lost 6 bases and 3 bases, in that order; junction bases with no gene match: 12. The CDR3 is 17 amino acids. CDR1 is ENHRY and CDR2 is SYGVKD in the germline V gene. The DNA for the CDR3 is TGTGCCATCAGCGGTGGTAGCGGGAGGGCCGGGGAAGAGACCCAGTACTTC. This encodes CAISGGSGRAGEETQYF.

The V call is TRBV28, the J call TRBJ1-5; D not certain. Germline lookup yields CDR1 MDHEN and CDR2 SYDVKM. This CDR3 is built from 13 residues. Trimming cost V 6 bases and J 2 bases, with 8 bases left between them. DNA for the CDR3: TGTGCCAGCAGGAAGAGGCGCAATCAGCCCCAGCATTTT. Amino acid sequence: CASRKRRNQPQHF.

This clone has only a few counts. The V and J genes are TRBV19 and TRBJ1-4, with 9 bases matching TRBD1. V shed 7 bases, J shed 8 bases, and the junction held 11 bases outside the gene matches. The CDR3 extends over 15 amino acids. Germline values: CDR1 LNHDA, CDR2 SQIVND (reference sequence). The DNA for the CDR3 is TGTGCCAGTACTCTAACAGGGGGCGCCGAGGAAAAACTGTTTTTT. Translating gives CASTLTGGAEEKLFF.

This chain uses TRBV2 with TRBJ2-3; D is uncertain. The CDR3 totals 15 residues. In germline, CDR1 is SNHLY, CDR2 FYNNEI. The V end was cut by 1 base, the J end by 3 bases, with 11 bases between. CDR3 in DNA: TGTGCCAGCAGTGAAGGGGCCGGTAGGACAGATACGCAGTATTTT. It translates to CASSEGAGRTDTQYF. The full variable domain, in which reference TRBV2 and TRBJ2-3 provide the parts outside the CDR3, is EPEVTQTPSHQVTQMGQEVILRCVPISNHLYFYWYRQILGQKVEFLVSFYNNEISEKSEIFDDQFSVERPDGSNFTLKIRSTKLEDSAMYFCASSEGAGRTDTQYFGPGTRLTVL.

The chain combines TRBV6-6 with TRBJ2-5; tentatively, D is TRBD2 (6 bases). Germline V gives CDR1 MNHNY, CDR2 SVGAGI (reference sequence). The CDR3 has 15 amino acids. Trimming took off 7 bases at V and 5 bases at J, with 20 bases between the two ends. The CDR3 loop reads CASTPDGSRGETQYF. In DNA form, the CDR3 reads TGTGCCAGCACCCCCGATGGCAGTCGGGGGGAGACCCAGTACTTC.

Notes on this clone: The same CDR3 is also encoded by other DNA sequences in this sample. The rearrangement uses TRBV12-5 and TRBJ1-5, with 10 bases aligning to TRBD1. After removal of 6 bases from V and 3 bases from J, the junction contained 5 bases not matched to a gene. The CDR3 is made up of 15 amino acids. Germline V gives CDR1 LGHNT, CDR2 FRNRAP. The CDR3 is CASGPGTGDNQPQHF. The CDR3 nucleotides are TGTGCTAGTGGCCCCGGGACAGGGGACAATCAGCCCCAGCATTTT.

This chain links TRBV4-2 with TRBJ1-2, with D possibly matching TRBD1 (6 bases). V was trimmed by 0 bases and J by 6 bases, leaving 14 bases between them. Germline V gene sequence: CDR1 LGHNA, CDR2 YNFKEQ. There are 15 residues in the CDR3. This CDR3 reads CASSQDGNRADGYTF. The CDR3 DNA follows: TGTGCCAGCAGCCAAGATGGGAACAGGGCCGATGGCTACACCTTC.

This chain joins TRBV6-6 and TRBJ1-2; D call uncertain. CDR3 size: 15 residues. From germline, CDR1 is MNHNY and CDR2 SVGAGI (reference sequence). Trimming cost V 6 bases and J 8 bases, with 22 bases left between them. The CDR3 sequence is CASSSTRGGEGGYTF. As DNA, the CDR3 is TGTGCCAGCAGCTCCACCCGAGGCGGGGAAGGGGGCTACACCTTC.

Only one count was recorded for this clone. The J gene is TRBJ1-2, the V gene TRBV27; 10 nucleotides agree with TRBD1. The V gene end was trimmed by 3 bases and the J gene end by 4 bases; junction bases not matched to a gene: 2. The CDR3 sequence is 14 residues long. The germline V gene encodes CDR1 MNHEY and CDR2 SMNVEV (reference sequence). The DNA for the CDR3 is TGTGCCAGCAGTTTGACAGGGGGCATCTATGGCTACACCTTC. Translated, it gives CASSLTGGIYGYTF.

This clone appeared a single time. J is TRBJ2-7 and V is TRBV27; D is perhaps TRBD2 (6 bases). The CDR3 covers 16 residues. The germline V gene encodes CDR1 MNHEY and CDR2 SMNVEV (reference sequence). Trimming removed 6 bases from V and 2 bases from J, with 20 bases in between. The CDR3 DNA follows: TGTGCCAGCAGCCGCCTAGTGGGACTGGGAGCCTACGAGCAGTACTTC. It is translated as CASSRLVGLGAYEQYF.

J is TRBJ2-1 and V is TRBV10-2; the D gene is possibly TRBD2 (7 bases). This CDR3 comprises 18 residues. Trimming cost V 4 bases and J 0 bases, with 19 bases left between them. Germline assignment: CDR1 WSHSY and CDR2 SAAADI. CDR3 amino acids: CASSGRGPVKSSYNEQFF. CDR3 coding DNA: TGCGCCAGCAGTGGGCGGGGGCCCGTTAAAAGCTCCTACAATGAGCAGTTCTTC.

This CDR3 reads CASRVGQGEDIQYF. The CDR3 DNA follows: TGCGCCAGCAGAGTGGGACAGGGCGAGGACATTCAGTACTTC. The rearrangement links TRBV5-1 to TRBJ2-4; 9 bases are a match to TRBD1. V was clipped by 5 bases and J by 8 bases; unmatched bases: 8. CDR1 SGHRS and CDR2 YFSETQ come from the germline V gene. This CDR3 comprises 14 residues.

The chain employs TRBV13 and TRBJ2-7; 8 bases line up with TRBD1. V gave up 5 bases and J gave up 3 bases; unmatched junction bases: 6. The germline CDR1 and CDR2 sequences are PRHDT and FYEKMQ (reference sequence). The CDR3 length is 14 residues. The CDR3 loop is CASSPWDRNYEQYF. CDR3 sequence (DNA): TGTGCCAGCAGCCCCTGGGACAGGAACTACGAGCAGTACTTC.

This clone was observed a few times. The V gene is TRBV27, the J gene TRBJ2-1, with 10 nucleotides matching TRBD1. The germline V gene encodes CDR1 MNHEY and CDR2 SMNVEV (reference sequence). V shed 5 bases and J 4 bases; nucleotides not matched to a gene: 11. This CDR3 is 17 amino acids long. CDR3 sequence: CASSQAGTGAGYNEQFF. The DNA of the CDR3 is TGTGCCAGCAGTCAAGCCGGGACAGGGGCCGGTTACAATGAGCAGTTCTTC.

The chain uses TRBV10-1 and TRBJ1-6; D perhaps matches TRBD1 (5 bases). Germline V CDR1 and CDR2: WNHNN, SYGVQD (reference sequence). This CDR3 has 12 amino acids. V lost 3 bases, J lost 12 bases, and 9 bases lay in between. CDR3 loop: CASSDQGEPLHF. DNA of the CDR3: TGCGCCAGCAGTGATCAGGGCGAACCCCTCCACTTT.

The J gene is TRBJ1-1, the V gene TRBV2; D possibly corresponds to TRBD1 (6 bases). Trimming pared 7 bases from V and 2 bases from J, leaving 11 bases between. CDR1 is SNHLY and CDR2 is FYNNEI in the germline V gene. CDR3 length: 13 residues. The DNA of the CDR3 is TGTGCCAGCACCTTGGACAGAAACACTGAAGCTTTCTTT. This translates into CASTLDRNTEAFF.

This clone was seen only a few times. The chain combines TRBV6-5 with TRBJ2-7, with a weak D call TRBD2 (6 bases). The V end was cut by 7 bases, the J end by 2 bases, with 12 bases between. CDR3 length: 13 amino acids. CDR1 MNHEY and CDR2 SVGAGI come from the germline V gene. The CDR3: CASTGTYPYEQYF. The CDR3 DNA reads TGTGCCAGCACCGGGACTTACCCCTACGAGCAGTACTTC.

The V gene is TRBV6-1, the J gene TRBJ2-7; TRBD1 agrees at 7 bases. Losses at the gene ends were 6 bases for V and 0 bases for J; bases not matched to a gene: 2. This CDR3 is 13 amino acids long. From germline, CDR1 is MNHNS and CDR2 SASEGT. CDR3 sequence (DNA): TGTGCCAGCAGGAGGGACAGCTCCTACGAGCAGTACTTC. It is translated as CASRRDSSYEQYF.

This clone was detected only a few times. This CDR3 is also generated by other DNA sequences in the sample. The chain has TRBV18 and TRBJ1-2, with TRBD1 matching over 9 bases. J gave up 5 bases and V 3 bases, and 4 bases lay outside the gene matches. From germline, CDR1 is KGHSH and CDR2 LQKENI. The CDR3 is made up of 14 amino acids. The CDR3 sequence: CASSPPGTGYGYTF. Written as DNA, the CDR3 is TGTGCCAGCTCACCTCCCGGGACAGGGTATGGCTACACCTTC.

This clone came up a few times. V and J are TRBV4-1 and TRBJ2-3; D ambiguous. This CDR3 region has 16 residues. The germline V gene encodes CDR1 MGHRA and CDR2 YSYEKL. Trimming took 1 base from V and 1 from J, leaving 12 bases between them. In DNA, the CDR3 is TGCGCCAGCAGCCAAGGATGGCTCCCCGGCACAGATACGCAGTATTTT. Amino acids: CASSQGWLPGTDTQYF.

J is TRBJ2-7 and V is TRBV27; 7 bases match TRBD1. The germline gives CDR1 MNHEY, CDR2 SMNVEV (reference sequence). V was pared by 11 bases and J by 0 bases, with 7 bases of the junction left unmatched. The CDR3 totals 13 residues. In nucleotides, the CDR3 is TGTGCCTCCCTAGGGACAGACTCCTACGAGCAGTACTTC. Translated: CASLGTDSYEQYF.

This clone was counted a single time. The chain employs TRBV6-6 and TRBJ2-3, with unresolved D. CDR3 length: 13 residues. Germline CDR1 MNHNY, CDR2 SVGAGI (reference sequence). Trimming took off 6 bases at V and 0 bases at J, with 7 bases between the two ends. Written as DNA, the CDR3 is TGTGCCAGCAGATACACTAGCACAGATACGCAGTATTTT. Translation: CASRYTSTDTQYF.

This clone was detected many times. This chain connects TRBV7-9 to TRBJ2-3, with D possibly being TRBD2 (6 bases). Germline V gene sequence: CDR1 SEHNR, CDR2 FQNEAQ (reference sequence). There are 15 residues in the CDR3. The V and J ends lost 2 bases and 0 bases respectively, with 9 bases between them. This CDR3 reads CASSLIGTSTDTQYF. The CDR3 bases are TGTGCCAGCAGCTTAATCGGGACTAGCACAGATACGCAGTATTTT.

Here the CDR3 reads CASSVGSGTGSGSVGPQHF. In nucleotides, the CDR3 is TGTGCCAGCAGCGTAGGATCGGGGACAGGGTCAGGCTCCGTGGGGCCCCAGCATTTT. The chain couples TRBV9 to TRBJ1-5; the match to TRBD1 covers 9 bases. This CDR3 is built from 19 residues. In germline, CDR1 is SGDLS, CDR2 YYNGEE. V was clipped by 0 bases and J by 9 bases; unmatched bases: 19. Combining the CDR3 with reference TRBV9 and TRBJ1-5 gives the whole variable domain DSGVTQTPKHLITATGQRVTLRCSPRSGDLSVYWYQQSLDQGLQFLIQYYNGEERAKGNILERFSAQQFPDLHSELNLSSLELGDSALYFCASSVGSGTGSGSVGPQHFGDGTRLSIL.